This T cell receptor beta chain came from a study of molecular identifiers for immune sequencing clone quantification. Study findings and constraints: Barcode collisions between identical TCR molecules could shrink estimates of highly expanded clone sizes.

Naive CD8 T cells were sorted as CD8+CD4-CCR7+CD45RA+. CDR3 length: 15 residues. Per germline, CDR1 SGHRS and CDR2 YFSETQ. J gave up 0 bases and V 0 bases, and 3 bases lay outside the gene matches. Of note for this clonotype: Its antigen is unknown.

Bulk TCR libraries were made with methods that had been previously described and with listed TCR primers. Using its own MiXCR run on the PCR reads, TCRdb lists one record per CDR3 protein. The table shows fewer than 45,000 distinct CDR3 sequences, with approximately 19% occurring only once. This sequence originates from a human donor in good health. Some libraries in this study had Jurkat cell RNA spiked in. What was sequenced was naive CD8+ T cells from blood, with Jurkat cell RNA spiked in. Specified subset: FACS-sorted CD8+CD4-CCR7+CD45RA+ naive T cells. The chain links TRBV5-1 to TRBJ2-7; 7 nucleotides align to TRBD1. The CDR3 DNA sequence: TGCGCCAGCAGCTTGGACAGGGGCCACTCCTACGAGCAGTACTTC. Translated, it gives CASSLDRGHSYEQYF.